Following are 23 T cell receptor beta chains from one sample sequenced in a study of cytomegalovirus exposure and HLA in healthy donors. PCR involved 60 Vbeta and 13 Jbeta primers. Clones were sequenced by immunoSEQ multiplex PCR, and TCRdb holds only the in-frame ones, with some missing. The table lists roughly 100,000 clones, about 83% of them singletons. Sequencing was carried out using PBMCs. The receptor source for this set is a man between 18 and 29 years old in good health and CMV-seronegative.

The rearrangement links TRBV19 to TRBJ1-2; no firm D call. The germline CDR1 and CDR2 sequences are LNHDA and SQIVND (reference sequence). Trimming took off 0 bases at V and 13 bases at J, with 15 bases between the two ends. The CDR3 is 13 residues long. CDR3 in DNA: TGTGCCAGTAGTATAGATCAAAGCCTCCGTATCACCTTC. Its translation is CASSIDQSLRITF.

This chain uses TRBV6-1 with TRBJ2-7; D is undetermined. There are 15 residues in the CDR3. The V gene's germline CDR1 is MNHNS and CDR2 SASEGT. The V gene lost 4 bases and the J gene lost 4 bases, with 17 bases spanning the gap. The CDR3 DNA reads TGTGCCAGCAGTGTACCGCCCTACCCCCGTTACGAGCAGTACTTC. Its protein is CASSVPPYPRYEQYF.

This clone was counted between two and nine times. As DNA, the CDR3 is TGCGCCAGCAGTGAAAGTGGCAGGGTAGGCATTGACTCTGGAAACACCATATATTTT. This translates into CASSESGRVGIDSGNTIYF. The chain combines TRBV10-1 with TRBJ1-3; the D gene is possibly TRBD1 (5 bases). CDR1 and CDR2 (germline): WNHNN, SYGVQD (reference sequence). Trimming stripped 3 bases from V and 0 bases from J, with 21 bases between. The CDR3 has 19 residues.

The genes are TRBV29-1 and TRBJ1-2; perhaps TRBD1 as D (6 bases). Germline-derived CDR1 and CDR2 are SQVTM and ANQGSEA. The V gene lost 4 bases and the J gene lost 3 bases, with 9 bases spanning the gap. The CDR3 totals 12 residues. CDR3 sequence: CSVVAGDYGYTF. The CDR3 DNA sequence: TGCAGCGTTGTCGCAGGGGACTATGGCTACACCTTC.

This clone was observed a single time. The CDR3 coding sequence is TGTGCCAGCAGTCCCCGGACAGGGTGGGGTGAAAAACTGTTTTTT. Protein sequence: CASSPRTGWGEKLFF. The gene calls are TRBV28 and TRBJ1-4; 8 nucleotides agree with TRBD1. Trimming cost V 5 bases and J 7 bases; bases outside gene matches: 9. There are 15 residues in the CDR3. From germline, CDR1 is MDHEN and CDR2 SYDVKM.

The gene calls are TRBV28 and TRBJ2-6; 7 bases align to TRBD1. Losses at the gene ends were 7 bases for V and 2 bases for J; bases not matched to a gene: 5. The CDR3 sequence is 15 residues long. CDR1 MDHEN and CDR2 SYDVKM come from the germline V gene. The CDR3 region is CASKYRGAGANVLTF. CDR3 sequence (DNA): TGTGCCAGCAAGTACAGGGGTGCTGGGGCCAACGTCCTGACTTTC.

The gene calls are TRBV11-3 and TRBJ2-7; TRBD1 agrees at 9 bases. CDR3 length: 14 amino acids. J was trimmed by 3 bases and V by 7 bases; bases with no gene match: 7. Germline CDR1 is SGHNT and CDR2 is YENEEA. CDR3 sequence: CASTRQGGGYEQYF. CDR3 coding DNA: TGTGCCAGCACGCGACAGGGGGGAGGCTACGAGCAGTACTTC.

This clone was seen a single time. V usage is TRBV7-9 and J usage is TRBJ2-5; no firm D call. The assigned J gene may be wrong: the sequence end matches TRBJ2-7 better. The CDR3 has 11 residues. Germline CDR1 is SEHNR and CDR2 is FQNEAQ (reference sequence). The CDR3 is CASSLDYEQYF. The CDR3, as DNA: TGTGCCAGCAGCTTAGACTACGAGCAGTACTTC.

The chain is built from TRBV12-5 and TRBJ2-3; 13 bases fit TRBD2. This CDR3 has 15 amino acids. CDR1 is LGHNT and CDR2 is FRNRAP in the germline V gene. Losses at the gene ends were 5 bases for V and 3 bases for J; bases not matched to a gene: 2. The CDR3 nucleotides are TGTGCTAGTGGTGGGGGACTAGCGGGAACAGATACGCAGTATTTT. The encoded protein is CASGGGLAGTDTQYF.

V usage is TRBV10-3 and J usage is TRBJ2-1; 10 bases are shared with TRBD2. The CDR3 sequence is 17 residues long. CDR1 ENHRY and CDR2 SYGVKD come from the germline V gene. V lost 6 bases, J lost 10 bases, and 18 bases stayed unmatched. In DNA form, the CDR3 reads TGTGCCATCAGGGCTGGGTCGGGAGCGGGAGGGCGTCTGGAGCAGTTCTTC. It encodes CAIRAGSGAGGRLEQFF.

This clone is categorized as medium-sized. This rearrangement joins TRBV5-5 to TRBJ2-7; D gene uncertain. The CDR3 runs 14 residues. Looked up from germline, CDR1 is SGHKS and CDR2 is YYEKEE (reference sequence). Trimming cost V 0 bases and J 12 bases, with 19 bases left between them. The CDR3 loop is CASSLDVSAAWWYF. The CDR3 nucleotides read TGTGCCAGCAGCTTGGACGTTAGTGCGGCTTGGTGGTACTTC.

This chain connects TRBV25-1 to TRBJ2-1, with 10 bases matching TRBD2. Trimming took 6 bases from V and 0 from J; bases not matched to a gene: 2. Germline V lookup: CDR1 MGHDK, CDR2 SYGVNS. CDR3 length: 15 residues. In nucleotides, the CDR3 is TGTGCCAGCAGCACTAGCGGGACCTCCTACAATGAGCAGTTCTTC. This codes for CASSTSGTSYNEQFF.

V is TRBV7-2 and J is TRBJ2-3, with TRBD2 identical over 9 bases. V shed 5 bases, J shed 5 bases, and the junction held 5 bases outside the gene matches. Germline V lookup: CDR1 SGHTA, CDR2 FQGNSA. The CDR3 covers 14 residues. CDR3 DNA: TGTGCCAGCAGCCGGACTAGCGTAAGAGATACGCAGTATTTT. Translating gives CASSRTSVRDTQYF.

V is TRBV7-2 and J is TRBJ2-3, with 7 bases aligning to TRBD1. J lost 0 bases, V lost 5 bases, and 8 bases had no gene match. The length of the CDR3 is 16 residues. CDR1 is SGHTA, CDR2 FQGNSA, per germline. The CDR3 DNA reads TGTGCCAGCAGCCAGCGACAGGGTGGGAGCACAGATACGCAGTATTTT. Its translation is CASSQRQGGSTDTQYF. Full variable domain (rest looked up from reference TRBV7-2 and TRBJ2-3): GAGVSQSPSNKVTEKGKDVELRCDPISGHTALYWYRQSLGQGLEFLIYFQGNSAPDKSGLPSDRFSAERTGGSVSTLTIQRTQQEDSAVYLCASSQRQGGSTDTQYFGPGTRLTVL.

A single count supports this clone. This chain uses TRBV10-3 with TRBJ1-2; 8 nucleotides line up with TRBD1. V was pared by 3 bases and J by 6 bases, with 3 bases of the junction left unmatched. Germline V lookup: CDR1 ENHRY, CDR2 SYGVKD. This CDR3 spans 13 amino acids. The CDR3 nucleotides are TGTGCCATCAGTGATCTGACAGGGGATGGCTACACCTTC. It translates to CAISDLTGDGYTF.

The chain has TRBV6-4 and TRBJ2-3, with a possible D match to TRBD1 (5 bases). Germline values: CDR1 MRHNA, CDR2 SNTAGT. The CDR3 runs to 15 residues. V dropped 5 bases and J dropped 3 bases, with 15 bases sitting between them. CDR3 sequence (DNA): TGTGCCAGCAGTCCTCTGTTAGGGGCAACAGATACGCAGTATTTT. The encoded protein is CASSPLLGATDTQYF.

The chain has TRBV7-2 and TRBJ2-7, with 8 bases identical to TRBD1. V trimming: 3 bases; J trimming: 3 bases; junction bases outside the gene matches: 4. Germline CDR1 SGHTA, CDR2 FQGNSA. This CDR3 comprises 14 residues. This chain's CDR3 is CASSFDRGHYEQYF. In DNA form, the CDR3 reads TGTGCCAGCAGCTTTGACAGGGGCCACTACGAGCAGTACTTC. Combining the CDR3 with reference TRBV7-2 and TRBJ2-7 gives the whole variable domain GAGVSQSPSNKVTEKGKDVELRCDPISGHTALYWYRQSLGQGLEFLIYFQGNSAPDKSGLPSDRFSAERTGGSVSTLTIQRTQQEDSAVYLCASSFDRGHYEQYFGPGTRLTVT.

The V gene is TRBV10-1, the J gene TRBJ2-7; D uncertain. Germline V gene data show CDR1 as WNHNN and CDR2 as SYGVQD (reference sequence). This CDR3 has 16 residues. Trimming took 4 bases from V and 2 from J, leaving 18 bases between them. The CDR3 DNA follows: TGCGCCAGCAGTGTGACCAGGATACTCACCCCCTACGAGCAGTACTTC. Amino acids: CASSVTRILTPYEQYF.

The chain combines TRBV7-2 with TRBJ2-7, with 14 bases lining up with TRBD2. J was trimmed by 2 bases and V by 6 bases; bases with no gene match: 3. Germline assignment: CDR1 SGHTA and CDR2 FQGNSA. The CDR3 runs to 15 residues. The CDR3 nucleotides are TGTGCCAGCAGTTGGGGACTAGCGGGAGCCTACGAGCAGTACTTC. Its translation: CASSWGLAGAYEQYF. Filled out from reference TRBV7-2 and TRBJ2-7, the complete variable domain reads GAGVSQSPSNKVTEKGKDVELRCDPISGHTALYWYRQSLGQGLEFLIYFQGNSAPDKSGLPSDRFSAERTGGSVSTLTIQRTQQEDSAVYLCASSWGLAGAYEQYFGPGTRLTVT.

This clone appeared a single time. The chain has TRBV6-5 and TRBJ1-1, with D unresolved. The V end lost 3 bases, the J end lost 0 bases, and 8 bases lay between the germline ends. CDR1 and CDR2 (germline): MNHEY, SVGAGI. This CDR3 has 14 amino acids. CDR3 loop: CASSYNTLNTEAFF. CDR3 sequence (DNA): TGTGCCAGCAGTTATAACACCCTGAACACTGAAGCTTTCTTT.

The rearrangement uses TRBV27 and TRBJ2-7, with 9 nucleotides matching TRBD2. This CDR3 contains 14 residues. Germline lookup yields CDR1 MNHEY and CDR2 SMNVEV (reference sequence). Trimming at V came to 6 bases and at J to 3 bases, leaving 6 bases not matched to a gene. CDR3 protein: CASSLAGQSYEQYF. CDR3 bases: TGTGCCAGCAGCCTAGCGGGGCAAAGCTACGAGCAGTACTTC.

The chain carries TRBV4-1 and TRBJ2-7; D might be TRBD1 (6 bases). Trimming cost V 0 bases and J 7 bases, with 16 bases left between them. Germline CDR1 MGHRA, CDR2 YSYEKL. CDR3 size: 15 residues. As DNA, the CDR3 is TGCGCCAGCAGCCAAGACGGGCCACTCCAGGGGGAGCAGTACTTC. Translation gives CASSQDGPLQGEQYF.

V usage is TRBV7-9 and J usage is TRBJ1-1, with TRBD1 identical over 7 bases. V dropped 4 bases and J dropped 8; count of bases not matched to a gene: 7. The CDR3 extends over 13 amino acids. Germline CDR1 SEHNR, CDR2 FQNEAQ (reference sequence). The CDR3 DNA follows: TGTGCCAGCAGCTCCCAGCCGACAGGGGAAGCTTTCTTT. Its translation: CASSSQPTGEAFF.